A single count supports the clone carrying this T cell receptor (beta chain). The data derive from a study of blood T cell repertoires in COVID-19. At the level of the study: The origin of the acute and convalescent COVID-19 samples was the United States, Italy and Spain. The analysed material was cDNA or gDNA that came from T cells, B-cell-depleted T cells, or PBMCs.

Study processing details: Quantification of nucleated cells was approximated via reference gene primer amplification. Produced via immunoSEQ multiplex PCR; TCRdb's table is partial and in-frame only. V, J and clone size are those of that table, while D and trimming were read from the DNA. Of about 94,000 clones listed, about 80% are singletons. Trimming cost V 6 bases and J 1 base, with 9 bases left between them. CDR1 and CDR2 from the germline V gene are SQVTM and ANQGSEA. The CDR3 loop spans 13 amino acids. Sequences were obtained from peripheral blood. This TCR was recovered from a human donor in a cohort sampled during active COVID-19. The chain uses TRBV29-1 and TRBJ2-2, with D maybe TRBD2 (6 bases). The CDR3 region is CSVDGGNTGELFF. CDR3 DNA: TGCAGCGTCGACGGGGGGAACACCGGGGAGCTGTTTTTT.